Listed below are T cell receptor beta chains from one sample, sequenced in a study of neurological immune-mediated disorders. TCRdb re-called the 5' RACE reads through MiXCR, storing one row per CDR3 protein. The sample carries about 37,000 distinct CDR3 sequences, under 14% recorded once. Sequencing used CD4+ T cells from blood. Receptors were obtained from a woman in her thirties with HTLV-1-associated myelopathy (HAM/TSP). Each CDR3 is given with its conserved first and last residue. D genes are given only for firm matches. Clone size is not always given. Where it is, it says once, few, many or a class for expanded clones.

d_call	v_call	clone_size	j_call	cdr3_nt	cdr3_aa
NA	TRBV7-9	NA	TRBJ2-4	TGTGCCAGCAGTATCAGGGACGCCGGTATGAAAAACATTCAGTACTTC	CASSIRDAGMKNIQYF
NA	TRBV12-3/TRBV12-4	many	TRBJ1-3	TGTGCCAGCAGTTTGGCGACAGGATCAGGAAACACCATATATTTT	CASSLATGSGNTIYF
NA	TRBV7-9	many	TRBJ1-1	TGTGCCAGCAGCGCCGGATGGGCAGGGGTTGAGTATACAGCTTTCTTT	CASSAGWAGVEYTAFF
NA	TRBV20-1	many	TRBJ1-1	TGCAGTGCCTTTGGGCAGTTGAACACTGAAGCTTTCTTT	CSAFGQLNTEAFF
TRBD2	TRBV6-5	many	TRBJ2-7	TGTGCCAGCAGCCCCTACCCCTCTAGCGGATCTACGGAGCAGTACTTC	CASSPYPSSGSTEQYF
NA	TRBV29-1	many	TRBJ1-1	TGCAGCGGGACAGCGCCGGGGGAAGCTTTCTTT	CSGTAPGEAFF
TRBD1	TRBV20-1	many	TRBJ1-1	TGCAGTGCTAGCGAGCCGGACAGGTTACTCACTGAAGCTTTCTTT	CSASEPDRLLTEAFF
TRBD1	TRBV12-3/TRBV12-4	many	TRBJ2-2	TGTGCCAGCAGTTCAGGGGGCGTCGTCACCGGGGAGCTGTTTTTT	CASSSGGVVTGELFF
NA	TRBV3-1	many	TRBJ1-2	TGTGCCAGCAGCCAGGCTGGGCCAGGGCCAGGTTACTATGGCTACACCTTC	CASSQAGPGPGYYGYTF
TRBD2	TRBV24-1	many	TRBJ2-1	TGTGCCACCAGTGACATCCCTTCCGGGGGGGCCTATGAGCAGTTCTTC	CATSDIPSGGAYEQFF
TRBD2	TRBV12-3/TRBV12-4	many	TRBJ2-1	TGTGCCAGCGGGGGGTGGCTAGCGGGGTATGAGCAGTTCTTC	CASGGWLAGYEQFF
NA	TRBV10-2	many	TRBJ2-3	TGCGCCAGCCGAAGCGTTAGCACAGATACGCAGTATTTT	CASRSVSTDTQYF
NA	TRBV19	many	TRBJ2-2	TGTGCCAGTAGTGGCCGAACCAAACGCACCGGGGAGCTGTTTTTT	CASSGRTKRTGELFF
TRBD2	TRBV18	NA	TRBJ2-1	TGTGCCAGCTCAACACCGCTAGCGGGTGTCAGAGGCGAGCAGTTCTTC	CASSTPLAGVRGEQFF
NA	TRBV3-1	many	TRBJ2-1	TGTGCCAGCAGCCAAGCCTCACAAGCGCAGTTCTTC	CASSQASQAQFF
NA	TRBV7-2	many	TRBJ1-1	TGTGCCAGCAGCTTATTTGAGGGAGTCCCTAGGACTGAAGCTTTCTTT	CASSLFEGVPRTEAFF
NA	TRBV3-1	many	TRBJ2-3	TGTGCCAGCAGGCGACAGTCTGACACAGATACGCAGTATTTT	CASRRQSDTDTQYF
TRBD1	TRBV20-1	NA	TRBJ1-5	TGCAGTGCTTTCGACAGGGAGAGTCAGACCCAGCATTTT	CSAFDRESQTQHF
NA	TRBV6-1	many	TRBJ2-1	TGTGCCAGCAAACGGACAGCAACAAAGTACAATGAGCAGTTCTTC	CASKRTATKYNEQFF
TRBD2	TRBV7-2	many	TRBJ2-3	TGTGCCAGCAGCATCATAGCGGGGGGGTTTGTCGGAGATACGCAGTATTTT	CASSIIAGGFVGDTQYF
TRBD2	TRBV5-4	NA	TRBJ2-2	TGTGCCAGCAGCTTGGGACTAGCGGGAGAACGGCTGTTTTTT	CASSLGLAGERLFF
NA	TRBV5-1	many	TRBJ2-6	TGCGCCAGCAGCCTAATCGGGTCTGGGGCCAACGTCCTGACTTTC	CASSLIGSGANVLTF
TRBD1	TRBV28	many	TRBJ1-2	TGTGCCAGCATTCGGGACAGGCGATCTGGCTACACCTTC	CASIRDRRSGYTF
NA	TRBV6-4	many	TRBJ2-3	TGTGCCAGCAGCCAGGGGGACTTCTGGACCTACCCCCTGATCACAGATACGCAGTATTTT	CASSQGDFWTYPLITDTQYF
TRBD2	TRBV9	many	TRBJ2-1	TGTGCCAGCAGCGCCCAATCCGGGACTAGAGGCAATGAGCAGTTCTTC	CASSAQSGTRGNEQFF
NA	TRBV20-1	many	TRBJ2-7	TGCAGTGCTAAGCAGGAAGTCGACTCCTACGAGCAGTACTTC	CSAKQEVDSYEQYF
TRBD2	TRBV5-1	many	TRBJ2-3	TGCGCCAGCAGCTTTGCCCCCCCGGCTAGCGGGATTAGCACAGATACGCAGTATTTT	CASSFAPPASGISTDTQYF
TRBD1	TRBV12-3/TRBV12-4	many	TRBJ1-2	TGTGCCAGCAGTTTGGACAGGGCGGGAGGCTATGGCTACACCTTC	CASSLDRAGGYGYTF
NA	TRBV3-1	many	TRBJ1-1	TGTGCCAGCAGCCAAGATTATCGGCGGGCTTTCTTT	CASSQDYRRAFF
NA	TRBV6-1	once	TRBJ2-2	TGTGCCAGCAGTGAAATCCGATGGAACACCAGGGAGCTGTTTTTT	CASSEIRWNTRELFF
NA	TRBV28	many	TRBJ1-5	TGTGCCAGCAGACTTGGGGCGGGATCCCGGAGCAATCAGCCCCAGCATTTT	CASRLGAGSRSNQPQHF
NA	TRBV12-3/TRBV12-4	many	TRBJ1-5	TGTGCCAGCAGTTTAAGTAGCAATCAGCCCCAGCATTTT	CASSLSSNQPQHF
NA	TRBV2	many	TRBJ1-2	TGTGCCAGCAGTGAATTGCGGTATGGCTACACCTTC	CASSELRYGYTF
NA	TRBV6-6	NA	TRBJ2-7	TGTGCCAGCAGTTACGAGCCGGGACATCATTACGAGCAGTACTTC	CASSYEPGHHYEQYF
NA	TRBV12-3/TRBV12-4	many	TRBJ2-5	TGTGCCAGCAGTTTTTCAACGGCCCGTCAAGAGACCCAGTACTTC	CASSFSTARQETQYF
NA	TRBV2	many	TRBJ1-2	TGTGCCAGCAGTGAAACGGACCTCTCCTATGGCTACACCTTC	CASSETDLSYGYTF
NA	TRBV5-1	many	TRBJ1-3	TGCGCCAGCCGGGACGGATACTCTGGAAACACCATATATTTT	CASRDGYSGNTIYF
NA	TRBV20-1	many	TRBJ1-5	TGCAGTGCTAGAGATCCCCCCAGCAATCAGCCCCAGCATTTT	CSARDPPSNQPQHF
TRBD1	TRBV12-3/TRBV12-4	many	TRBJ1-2	TGTGCCAGCCAGCAGACGGGACAGGGCATTTATGGCTACACCTTC	CASQQTGQGIYGYTF
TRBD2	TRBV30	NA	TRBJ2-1	TGTGCCTGGGGCGGGGGACCCTACAATGAGCAGTTATTC	CAWGGGPYNEQLF